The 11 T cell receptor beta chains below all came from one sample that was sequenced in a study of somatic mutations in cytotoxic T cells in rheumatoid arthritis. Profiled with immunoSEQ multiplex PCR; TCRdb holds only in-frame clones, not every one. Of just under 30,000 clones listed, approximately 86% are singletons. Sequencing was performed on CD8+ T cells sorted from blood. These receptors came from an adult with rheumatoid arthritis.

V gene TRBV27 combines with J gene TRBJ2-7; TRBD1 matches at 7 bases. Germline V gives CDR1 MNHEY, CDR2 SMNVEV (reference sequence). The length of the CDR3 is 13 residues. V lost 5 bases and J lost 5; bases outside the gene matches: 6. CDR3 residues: CASSVTGVHEQYF. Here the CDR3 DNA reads TGTGCCAGCAGTGTAACAGGGGTGCACGAGCAGTACTTC.

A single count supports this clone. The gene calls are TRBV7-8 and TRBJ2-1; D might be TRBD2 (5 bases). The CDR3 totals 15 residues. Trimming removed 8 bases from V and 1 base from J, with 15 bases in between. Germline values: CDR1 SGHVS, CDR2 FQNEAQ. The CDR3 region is CASEGRGVSYNEQFF. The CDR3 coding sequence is TGTGCCAGCGAGGGTAGAGGAGTATCCTACAATGAGCAGTTCTTC.

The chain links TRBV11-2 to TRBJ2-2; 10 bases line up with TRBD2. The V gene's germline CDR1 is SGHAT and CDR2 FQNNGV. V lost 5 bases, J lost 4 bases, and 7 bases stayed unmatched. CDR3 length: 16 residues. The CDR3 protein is CASSRLAGVVTGELFF. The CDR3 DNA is TGTGCCAGCAGCCGGCTAGCGGGGGTTGTCACCGGGGAGCTGTTTTTT.

CDR3 in DNA: TGCAGCACCCCCCCAATTGGCGCCACCTACGAGCAGTACTTC. Its protein product is CSTPPIGATYEQYF. The chain joins TRBV29-1 to TRBJ2-7; D gene uncertain. Germline CDR1 SQVTM, CDR2 ANQGSEA. Between the trimmed V and J ends, which lost 8 bases and 2 bases, there was a span of 19 bases. CDR3 size: 14 residues.

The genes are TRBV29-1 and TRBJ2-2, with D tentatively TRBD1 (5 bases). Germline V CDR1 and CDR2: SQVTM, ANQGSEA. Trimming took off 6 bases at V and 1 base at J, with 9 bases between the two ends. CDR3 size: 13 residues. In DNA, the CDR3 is TGCAGCGTAGAGACAGTGAACACCGGGGAGCTGTTTTTT. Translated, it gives CSVETVNTGELFF.

The CDR3 sequence: CASSPSTSVNEQFF. CDR3 coding DNA: TGCGCCAGCAGCCCCTCGACTAGCGTAAATGAGCAGTTCTTC. V gene TRBV4-3 combines with J gene TRBJ2-1, with 8 nucleotides matching TRBD2. Per the germline V gene, CDR1 is LGHNA and CDR2 is YSLEER. The ends lost 4 bases at V and 7 bases at J; junction bases unmatched: 6. The CDR3 is 14 residues long.

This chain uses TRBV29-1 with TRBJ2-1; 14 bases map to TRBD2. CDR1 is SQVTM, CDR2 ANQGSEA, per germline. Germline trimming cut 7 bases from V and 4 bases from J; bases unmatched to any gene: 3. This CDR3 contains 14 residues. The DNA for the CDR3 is TGCAGCGGGGGGACTAGCGGGGGATACAATGAGCAGTTCTTC. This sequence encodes CSGGTSGGYNEQFF.

The CDR3 here is CASSLSTGLYGYTF. In DNA form, the CDR3 reads TGTGCCAGTAGTCTATCGACAGGGCTCTATGGCTACACCTTC. This chain connects TRBV19 to TRBJ1-2, with TRBD1 matching 7 bases. From germline, CDR1 is LNHDA and CDR2 SQIVND (reference sequence). V lost 5 bases to trimming and J lost 4 bases; unmatched junction nucleotides: 7. This CDR3 spans 14 amino acids.

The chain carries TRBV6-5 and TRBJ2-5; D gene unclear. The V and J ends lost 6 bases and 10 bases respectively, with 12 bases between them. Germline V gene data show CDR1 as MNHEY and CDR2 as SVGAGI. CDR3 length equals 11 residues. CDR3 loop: CASRDPFGQYF. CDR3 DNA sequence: TGTGCCAGCAGAGACCCGTTTGGCCAGTACTTC.

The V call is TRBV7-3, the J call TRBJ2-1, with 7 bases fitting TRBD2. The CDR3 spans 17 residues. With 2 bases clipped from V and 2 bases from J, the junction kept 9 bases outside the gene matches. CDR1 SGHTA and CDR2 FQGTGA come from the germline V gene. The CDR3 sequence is CASSLDPSGTAYNEQFF. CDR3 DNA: TGTGCCAGCAGCTTAGACCCGAGCGGGACGGCCTACAATGAGCAGTTCTTC.

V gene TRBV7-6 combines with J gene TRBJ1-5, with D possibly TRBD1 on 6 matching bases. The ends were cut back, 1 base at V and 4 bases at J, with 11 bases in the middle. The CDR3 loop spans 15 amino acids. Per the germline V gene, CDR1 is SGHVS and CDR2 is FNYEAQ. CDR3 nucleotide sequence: TGTGCCAGCAGCTTAGAGGACAGCTTAAATCAGCCCCAGCATTTT. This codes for CASSLEDSLNQPQHF.